This T cell receptor beta chain was recovered during a study of T cell responses to AZD1222 COVID-19 vaccine. Study information: Doses given second, at about 4 or about 12 weeks, were pooled. Notes on the study in general: Dominant CD4 TCR responses targeted spike regions 160-218 and 743-854. Close to half of all spike-specific TCRs reportedly target regions of the variants that are unmutated.

Notes on this clone: Its matching antigen is unknown.

Generated by immunoSEQ multiplex PCR, the TCRdb table keeps only in-frame clones and is missing some. The sample records 110,000 or so clones, approximately 88% being singletons. Germline-derived CDR1 and CDR2 are MDHEN and SYDVKM. The CDR3 is 14 amino acids. The junction had 3 bases not matched to a gene; V was cut back by 3 bases and J by 5 bases. V gene TRBV28 combines with J gene TRBJ2-5, with 10 bases lining up with TRBD2. This clonotype was sampled from an adult in good health. Sequenced here: peripheral blood, sampled on day 0 of AZD1222 vaccination. CDR3 DNA: TGTGCCAGCAGTTTTGGACTAGCGGAGGAGACCCAGTACTTC. Protein product: CASSFGLAEETQYF. The full variable domain, its missing parts supplied by reference TRBV28 and TRBJ2-5, is DVKVTQSSRYLVKRTGEKVFLECVQDMDHENMFWYRQDPGLGLRLIYFSYDVKMKEKGDIPEGYSVSREKKERFSLILESASTNQTSMYLCASSFGLAEETQYFGPGTRLLVL.